This T cell receptor beta chain was obtained from a study of T-cell memory formation after mild COVID-19. Study-level background: The two donors had largely donor-specific TCR clusters.

From germline, CDR1 is MNHNS and CDR2 SASEGT. The CDR3 has 14 residues. The V end was cut by 5 bases, the J end by 2 bases, with 13 bases between. The study, taken as a whole, reports: Most CD4+ clones that shrank were in CM and EM, while CD8+ ones turned up in EMRA. Some responding clones appeared in pre-infection memory, suggesting cross-reactive memory joined.

As concerns this clonotype: Its target is unknown.

TCRdb ran MiXCR on the 5' RACE reads and lists one entry per CDR3 protein. Found here are around 250,000 distinct CDR3 sequences, approximately 9% of them singletons; the top ten hold roughly 21%. Sequencing input: PBMCs or a T cell subset sorted from them (not recorded which). This sequence was found in a young man who had mild COVID-19 (a few samples of this study predate the infection). Cell type and time point are not known. V is TRBV6-1 and J is TRBJ2-7; D gene ambiguous. CDR3 sequence: CASSNLAEAYEQYF. The CDR3 nucleotides are TGTGCCAGCAGTAACTTAGCAGAAGCCTACGAGCAGTACTTC.